The 17 T cell receptor beta chains below all came from one sample that was sequenced in a study of neoadjuvant nivolumab and ipilimumab in lung cancer. Data came from immunoSEQ multiplex PCR; TCRdb stores just in-frame clones and leaves some out. The repertoire includes over 10,000 clones, approximately 95% of them detected once, and about 2.5% sits in the top ten. Sample: peripheral blood, taken after neoadjuvant nivolumab, alone or with ipilimumab, at or shortly before surgery. The receptors derive from an adult with non-small cell lung cancer.

This clone has only one observation. This chain uses TRBV7-9 with TRBJ2-2; the match to TRBD2 covers 9 bases. V was clipped by 5 bases and J by 0 bases; unmatched bases: 4. The V gene's germline CDR1 is SEHNR and CDR2 FQNEAQ (reference sequence). This CDR3 comprises 16 residues. The CDR3 coding sequence is TGTGCCAGCAGCAGGGAGCGGGAGGCGAACACCGGGGAGCTGTTTTTT. This gives the protein CASSREREANTGELFF.

This clone was detected a few times. The chain links TRBV5-4 to TRBJ1-2, with 7 bases fitting TRBD1. The germline V gene encodes CDR1 SGHNT and CDR2 YYREEE (reference sequence). This CDR3 region has 14 residues. After removal of 4 bases from V and 5 bases from J, the junction contained 8 bases not matched to a gene. The CDR3 DNA reads TGTGCCAGCAGCGCAACAGGGGTTTCATATGGCTACACCTTC. Its protein is CASSATGVSYGYTF. The full variable domain, completed using reference TRBV5-4 and TRBJ1-2, is ETGVTQSPTHLIKTRGQQVTLRCSSQSGHNTVSWYQQALGQGPQFIFQYYREEENGRGNFPPRFSGLQFPNYSSELNVNALELDDSALYLCASSATGVSYGYTFGSGTRLTVV.

The chain has TRBV6-1 and TRBJ1-2; TRBD1 matches 8 bases. This CDR3 spans 12 amino acids. Per the germline V gene, CDR1 is MNHNS and CDR2 is SASEGT. The junction had 1 base not matched to a gene; V was cut back by 6 bases and J by 4 bases. The chain's CDR3 is CASRDRAYGYTF. As DNA, the CDR3 is TGTGCCAGCAGGGACAGGGCCTATGGCTACACCTTC.

The rearrangement joins TRBV5-4 to TRBJ1-2; TRBD1 matches 7 bases. Germline CDR1 is SGHNT and CDR2 is YYREEE (reference sequence). Trimming at V came to 0 bases and at J to 1 base, leaving 15 bases not matched to a gene. CDR3 length equals 19 residues. This CDR3 reads CASSLGGQTGVTFNYGYTF. The CDR3 DNA reads as TGTGCCAGCAGCTTGGGGGGACAGACAGGAGTTACCTTTAACTATGGCTACACCTTC.

This rearrangement joins TRBV7-2 to TRBJ2-5; TRBD1 agrees at 10 bases. There are 15 residues in the CDR3. V was clipped by 4 bases and J by 5 bases; unmatched bases: 7. Germline lookup yields CDR1 SGHTA and CDR2 FQGNSA. CDR3 region: CASSSALTGGETQYF. CDR3 in DNA: TGTGCCAGCAGCTCAGCCCTGACAGGGGGCGAGACCCAGTACTTC.

DNA of the CDR3: TGCGCCAGCACCTCAGCGGTTACTAGCACAGATACGCAGTATTTT. Its translation is CASTSAVTSTDTQYF. The genes are TRBV5-1 and TRBJ2-3; TRBD2 is a possible D gene (5 bases). This CDR3 spans 15 amino acids. Trimming cost V 6 bases and J 0 bases, with 14 bases left between them. Germline V gives CDR1 SGHRS, CDR2 YFSETQ.

The V gene is TRBV4-1, the J gene TRBJ2-1; 11 bases map to TRBD2. The CDR3 covers 14 residues. V shed 8 bases and J 8 bases; nucleotides not matched to a gene: 8. CDR1 MGHRA and CDR2 YSYEKL come from the germline V gene. CDR3 sequence: CASSIAGGPDEQFF. CDR3 bases: TGCGCCAGCTCAATAGCGGGAGGGCCCGATGAGCAGTTCTTC.

The rearrangement uses TRBV5-1 and TRBJ2-3; D gene uncertain. The germline gives CDR1 SGHRS, CDR2 YFSETQ. This CDR3 is built from 11 residues. V lost 4 bases and J 5 bases, leaving 5 bases between the germline ends. The CDR3 bases are TGCGCCAGCAGCGGCGAAGATACGCAGTATTTT. Its protein product is CASSGEDTQYF.

The CDR3 DNA reads TGTGCCAGTAGTATCATTGGGACTAGCGGAGATACGCAGTATTTT. It codes for CASSIIGTSGDTQYF. This chain connects TRBV19 to TRBJ2-3; the match to TRBD2 covers 11 bases. CDR1 is LNHDA and CDR2 is SQIVND in the germline V gene (reference sequence). J gave up 5 bases and V 3 bases, and 4 bases lay outside the gene matches. The CDR3 is made up of 15 amino acids. The variable domain in full, with the rest retrieved from reference TRBV19 and TRBJ2-3, is DGGITQSPKYLFRKEGQNVTLSCEQNLNHDAMYWYRQDPGQGLRLIYYSQIVNDFQKGDIAEGYSVSREKKESFPLTVTSAQKNPTAFYLCASSIIGTSGDTQYFGPGTRLTVL.

The rearrangement joins TRBV27 to TRBJ2-7; the D gene is possibly TRBD2 (6 bases). Trimming took off 7 bases at V and 0 bases at J, with 7 bases between the two ends. This CDR3 spans 12 amino acids. CDR1 MNHEY and CDR2 SMNVEV come from the germline V gene (reference sequence). This CDR3 reads CASNGGSYEQYF. CDR3 nucleotides: TGTGCCAGCAACGGGGGCTCCTACGAGCAGTACTTC.

J is TRBJ2-7 and V is TRBV4-1; 10 nucleotides match TRBD1. CDR1 is MGHRA and CDR2 is YSYEKL in the germline V gene. The trim removed 0 bases at V and 4 bases at J, leaving 3 bases unmatched. This CDR3 spans 15 amino acids. CDR3 bases: TGCGCCAGCAGCCAAGAAAGGGACAGGGGTTACGAGCAGTACTTC. Protein: CASSQERDRGYEQYF.

The gene calls are TRBV28 and TRBJ2-7; 10 nucleotides align to TRBD2. Germline loops: CDR1 MDHEN, CDR2 SYDVKM. J was trimmed by 5 bases and V by 7 bases; bases with no gene match: 14. The CDR3 covers 16 residues. Written as DNA, the CDR3 is TGTGCCAGCACCCGTGGAGCGGGAGGGCCGATGAACGAGCAGTACTTC. Amino acid sequence: CASTRGAGGPMNEQYF.

The chain couples TRBV29-1 to TRBJ2-7; D is ambiguous. This CDR3 comprises 12 residues. V lost 0 bases, J lost 8 bases, and 11 bases lay in between. From germline, CDR1 is SQVTM and CDR2 ANQGSEA. CDR3 nucleotide sequence: TGCAGCGTTGAAGAGGATAGGGTTAAGCAGTACTTC. It encodes CSVEEDRVKQYF.

The V call is TRBV27, the J call TRBJ2-2; possibly TRBD1 or TRBD2 for D (5 bases each). Trimming removed 7 bases from V and 4 bases from J, with 19 bases in between. The CDR3 is 16 amino acids. The V gene's germline CDR1 is MNHEY and CDR2 SMNVEV (reference sequence). CDR3 nucleotide sequence: TGTGCCAGCAACCGGGGCATGCTCGCGGGCACCGGGGAGCTGTTTTTT. This sequence encodes CASNRGMLAGTGELFF.

V is TRBV13 and J is TRBJ1-3; D remains ambiguous. V lost 5 bases to trimming and J lost 4 bases, with 12 bases between them. Germline-derived CDR1 and CDR2 are PRHDT and FYEKMQ (reference sequence). CDR3 length: 14 residues. CDR3 loop: CASSRVSAGNTIYF. The DNA of the CDR3 is TGTGCCAGCAGCAGGGTAAGCGCAGGAAACACCATATATTTT.

The rearrangement joins TRBV2 to TRBJ2-3; TRBD1 might be the D (6 bases). Germline CDR1 and CDR2: SNHLY and FYNNEI. Deletions cut 8 bases from V and 2 bases from J, with 14 bases between. The CDR3 sequence is 14 residues long. CDR3 sequence: CASDPGHPTDTQYF. CDR3 nucleotides: TGTGCCAGCGACCCGGGACACCCCACAGATACGCAGTATTTT.

This chain joins TRBV11-3 and TRBJ2-3; 15 nucleotides agree with TRBD2. The V gene's germline CDR1 is SGHNT and CDR2 YENEEA. The CDR3 is made up of 18 amino acids. Trimming removed 5 bases from V and 0 bases from J; junction bases left unmatched: 6. As DNA, the CDR3 is TGTGCCAGCAGCCCTGGGACTAGCGGGAGGTTAAGCACAGATACGCAGTATTTT. Protein sequence: CASSPGTSGRLSTDTQYF.